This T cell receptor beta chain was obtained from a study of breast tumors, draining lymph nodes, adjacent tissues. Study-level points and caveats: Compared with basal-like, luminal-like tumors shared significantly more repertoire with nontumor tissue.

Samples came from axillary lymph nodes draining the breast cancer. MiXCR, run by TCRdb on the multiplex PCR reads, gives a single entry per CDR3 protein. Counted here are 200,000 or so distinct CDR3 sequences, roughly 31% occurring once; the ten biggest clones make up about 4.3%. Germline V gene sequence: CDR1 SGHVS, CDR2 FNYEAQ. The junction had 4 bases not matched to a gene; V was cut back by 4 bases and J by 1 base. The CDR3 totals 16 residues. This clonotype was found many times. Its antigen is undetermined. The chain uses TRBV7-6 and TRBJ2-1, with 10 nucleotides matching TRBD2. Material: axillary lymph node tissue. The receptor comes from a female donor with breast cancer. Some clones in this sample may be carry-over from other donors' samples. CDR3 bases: TGTGCCAGCAGCTCTAGCGGGGGACAGTCCTACAATGAGCAGTTCTTC. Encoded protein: CASSSSGGQSYNEQFF.